This is a list of T cell receptor beta chains from one sample in a study of response to subunit inactivated influenza vaccine. Each CDR3 protein is one row after TCRdb ran MiXCR on the RT-PCR reads. Of 610,000 or so distinct CDR3 sequences in the sample, about 15% are singletons; the top ten hold 8.5% to 14%. The sequences come from PBMCs from blood, collected roughly 13 days after vaccination. The origin of the receptors is a man in his fifties or sixties who received an inactivated influenza vaccine. CDR3s include the opening cysteine and the closing phenylalanine or tryptophan. A D gene is named only where the DNA matches it firmly. A clone size is listed for some rows: how often the clone was seen (once, few, many), or a class if it is expanded.

V gene,D gene,J gene,clone size,CDR3 DNA,CDR3 protein
TRBV7-2,-,TRBJ2-1,-,TGTGCCAGCAGCTATGGTCCAACAGGGTTCTTC,CASSYGPTGFF
TRBV7-9,-,TRBJ2-3,-,TGTGCCAGCGAGGATCCTAGCACAGATACGCAGTATTTT,CASEDPSTDTQYF
TRBV20-1,TRBD1,TRBJ1-2,many,TGCAGTACGCGACAGGGGATCGGTGATGGCTACACCTTC,CSTRQGIGDGYTF
TRBV20-1,-,TRBJ2-4,few,TGCAGTGCTAGTCGGGAAAACATTCAGTACTTC,CSASRENIQYF
TRBV19,TRBD1,TRBJ2-3,-,TGTGCCAGTAGTATGGGGACAGGTGCTACAGATACGCAGTATTTT,CASSMGTGATDTQYF
TRBV5-4,TRBD1,TRBJ1-1,-,TGTGCCAGCAGCTCCCGGACAGGAGACGACGAAGCTTTCTTT,CASSSRTGDDEAFF
TRBV7-2,-,TRBJ1-2,-,TGTGCCAGCAGCTTAGACTCAGTGGGCCCTACGCGAGGCTACACCTTC,CASSLDSVGPTRGYTF
TRBV20-1,TRBD2,TRBJ2-7,-,TGCAGTGCAGCGGGACTAGCATCCTACGAGCAGTACTTC,CSAAGLASYEQYF
TRBV5-7,TRBD2,TRBJ2-1,many,TGTGCCAGCAGCTTGACCCTAGCGGATCACAATGAGCAGTTCTTC,CASSLTLADHNEQFF
TRBV15,-,TRBJ1-4,few,TGTGCCACCAGCAGAGATAGAATCTCAACTAATGAAAAACTGTTTTTT,CATSRDRISTNEKLFF
TRBV3-1,-,TRBJ2-1,few,TGTGCCAGCAGCCAAGTCGAGGCAGGTGAGCAGTTCTTC,CASSQVEAGEQFF
TRBV9,-,TRBJ2-5,few,TGTGCCAGCAGCCAAGACCCGGGAGTAGGCGAGACCCAGTACTTC,CASSQDPGVGETQYF
TRBV20-1,TRBD1,TRBJ2-7,few,TGCAGTGCCCGGACAGGGGGAATGTACGAGCAGTACTTC,CSARTGGMYEQYF
TRBV6-2/TRBV6-3,-,TRBJ2-7,few,TGTGCCAGCAGTTACTCGGGGGTCTACGACGAGCAGTACTTC,CASSYSGVYDEQYF
TRBV2,-,TRBJ2-4,many,TGTGCCAGCTCCCTATGGGGTAACAAAAACATTCAGTACTTC,CASSLWGNKNIQYF
TRBV28,-,TRBJ1-5,many,TGTGCCAGCAGTTTATGGAATCAGCCCCAGCATTTT,CASSLWNQPQHF
TRBV5-1,-,TRBJ1-1,many,TGCGCCAGCAGCTTGGCCGCTTTCTCTGAAGCTTTCTTT,CASSLAAFSEAFF
TRBV10-3,-,TRBJ2-7,few,TGTGCCATCAGTGACTCATCCTACGAGCAGTACTTC,CAISDSSYEQYF
TRBV12-3/TRBV12-4,-,TRBJ2-1,few,TGTGCCAGCAGCCTAGGGAGGGGGGGCGACAATGAGCAGTTCTTC,CASSLGRGGDNEQFF
TRBV5-6,TRBD2,TRBJ2-4,few,TGTGCCAGCAGCTTGCGGCTAGCGGGAACTATAGCCAAAAACATTCAGTACTTC,CASSLRLAGTIAKNIQYF
TRBV14,-,TRBJ2-7,-,TGTGCCAGGAGCCAAGGCCAACCGAGTCTCCACGAGCAGTACTTC,CARSQGQPSLHEQYF
TRBV23-1,TRBD2,TRBJ2-3,few,TGCGCCAGCAGCCATACCGGCCGACTAGCGGAGACCACAGATACGCAGTATTTT,CASSHTGRLAETTDTQYF
TRBV7-4,-,TRBJ2-7,-,TGTGCCAGCAGCTTCGGCGGGCCCAGGGGGGCCTACGAGCAGTACTTC,CASSFGGPRGAYEQYF
TRBV7-2,-,TRBJ2-1,-,TGTGCCAGCAGCGCCGGCAATTCCAATGAGCAGTTCTTC,CASSAGNSNEQFF
TRBV29-1,-,TRBJ2-7,many,TGCAGCGTTTCTCGTCCAGGGGACTACGAGCAGTACTTC,CSVSRPGDYEQYF
TRBV11-2,TRBD1,TRBJ2-2,few,TGTGCCAGCAGCTTCCGTTCACAGGGGGCGCCGGGCACCGGGGAGCTGTTTTTT,CASSFRSQGAPGTGELFF
TRBV5-6,TRBD1,TRBJ2-1,few,TGTGCCAGCAGCACCGGACAGGGGGCCAACAATGAGCAGTTCTTC,CASSTGQGANNEQFF
TRBV28,TRBD2,TRBJ2-5,many,TGTGCCAGCAGCCCCGGGACTAGCGGGGAAGAGACCCAGTACTTC,CASSPGTSGEETQYF
TRBV7-6,-,TRBJ2-7,-,TGTGCCAGCAGCTTACAGGCAGGGCAAACTTCCTACGAGCAGTACTTC,CASSLQAGQTSYEQYF
TRBV20-1,-,TRBJ2-1,many,TGCAGTGCTAGAGATATAGGAAGACCTGAGCAGTTCTTC,CSARDIGRPEQFF
TRBV3-1,TRBD1,TRBJ1-6,few,TGTGCCAGCAGCCAAACCGGGACAGCCTTCAAACCCCTCCACTTT,CASSQTGTAFKPLHF
TRBV29-1,-,TRBJ2-1,-,TGCAGCGTCCACCCCGGGGCAGGCGACGAGCAGTTCTTC,CSVHPGAGDEQFF
TRBV28,-,TRBJ2-5,many,TGTGCCAGCAGTATCCGACGGGAACTCGCGACCCAGTACTTC,CASSIRRELATQYF
TRBV6-1,-,TRBJ1-1,-,TGTGCCAGCAGTCCTTGGCAGGGGCCAGCTGAAGCTTTCTTT,CASSPWQGPAEAFF
TRBV12-3/TRBV12-4,-,TRBJ2-3,-,TGTGCCAGCACCCTGGGGATTACAGATACGCAGTATTTT,CASTLGITDTQYF
TRBV4-1,TRBD1,TRBJ1-5,few,TGCGCCAGCAGCCAAATAGGACAGGGGGGGTACAATCAGCCCCAGCATTTT,CASSQIGQGGYNQPQHF
TRBV4-1,TRBD2,TRBJ2-3,few,TGCGCCACCAATGGACTAGCGGGGGACCTCACAGATACGCAGTATTTT,CATNGLAGDLTDTQYF
TRBV24-1,-,TRBJ2-3,-,TGTGCCACCAGTGATTTGTCAGGGGACCCCACAGATACGCAGTATTTT,CATSDLSGDPTDTQYF
TRBV20-1,-,TRBJ2-4,-,TGCAGTGCCGCGACAGGTGGTACCAAAAACATTCAGTACTTC,CSAATGGTKNIQYF
TRBV5-1,-,TRBJ1-4,few,TGCGCCAGCAGCTTGGTTCAGGGGAGTGAAAAACTGTTTTTT,CASSLVQGSEKLFF
TRBV11-2,-,TRBJ2-1,few,TGTGCCAGCAGCTTAGATATAACGGGACTCGGCCTAAGCCAGTTCTTC,CASSLDITGLGLSQFF
TRBV6-1,-,TRBJ2-7,many,TGTGCCAGCAGTGAGGTTCGCTCCTACGAGCAGTACTTC,CASSEVRSYEQYF
TRBV4-1,-,TRBJ1-3,few,TGCGCCAGCAGCCAAGATAATAACAGGCGAAACACCATATATTTT,CASSQDNNRRNTIYF
TRBV7-2,TRBD2,TRBJ2-3,many,TGTGCCAGCAGCTTACAAGCGGGGGGAGGCACAGATACGCAGTATTTT,CASSLQAGGGTDTQYF
TRBV5-5,TRBD1,TRBJ1-2,few,TGTGCCAGCAGCTTGGAACAGGGGGACGGCTACACCTTC,CASSLEQGDGYTF
TRBV7-8,TRBD1,TRBJ2-5,-,TGTGCCAGCAGCTTCTACCGGGACAGGGGAGAGACCCAGTACTTC,CASSFYRDRGETQYF
TRBV3-1,TRBD2,TRBJ2-1,-,TGTGCCAGCAGCCACTCGCAGCGGGAGTATGAGCAGTTCTTC,CASSHSQREYEQFF
TRBV4-3,TRBD1,TRBJ2-1,many,TGCGCCAGCAGCCAAGATGGACAGGGGGTCTTGAATGAGCAGTTCTTC,CASSQDGQGVLNEQFF
TRBV29-1,TRBD2,TRBJ2-1,-,TGCAGCGTTGATAGCGGGAGGGGGGGTGAGCAGTTCTTC,CSVDSGRGGEQFF
TRBV20-1,-,TRBJ1-1,-,TGCAGTGCTAGAGATATTGCGCACAGGGTGAACACTGAAGCTTTCTTT,CSARDIAHRVNTEAFF
TRBV4-2,TRBD1,TRBJ1-4,few,TGTGCCAGCAGCCAAAGGGACAGGGGACGAGAAAAACTGTTTTTT,CASSQRDRGREKLFF